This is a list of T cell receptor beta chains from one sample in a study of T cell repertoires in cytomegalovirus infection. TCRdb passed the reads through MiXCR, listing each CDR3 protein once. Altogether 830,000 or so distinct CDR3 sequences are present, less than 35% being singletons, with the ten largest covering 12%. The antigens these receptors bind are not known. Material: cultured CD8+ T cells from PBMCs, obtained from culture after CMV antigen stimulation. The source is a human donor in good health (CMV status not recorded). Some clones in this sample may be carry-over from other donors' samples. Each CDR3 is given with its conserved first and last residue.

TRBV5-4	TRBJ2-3	CASSRPGTGGDTQYF
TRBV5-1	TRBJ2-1	CASSLAPIRPSSYNEQFF
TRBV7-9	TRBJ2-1	CASSSGQGVNEQFF
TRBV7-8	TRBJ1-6	CASSFKGKEGGSSPLHF
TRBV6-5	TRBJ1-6	CASSYQGRVWSPLHF
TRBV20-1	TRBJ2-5	CSASPRDRGYLQETQYF
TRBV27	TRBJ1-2	CASSVTGPNYGYTF
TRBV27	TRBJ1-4	CASSSTPASGAANEKLFF
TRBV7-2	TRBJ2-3	CASSLESGGPSTDTQYF
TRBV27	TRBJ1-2	CASSLSQGAQRIYGYTF
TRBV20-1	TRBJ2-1	CSARDPRQDSYNEQFF
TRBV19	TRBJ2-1	CASSSLTVYNEQFF
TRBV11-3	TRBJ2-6	CASSSRSGSGANVLTF
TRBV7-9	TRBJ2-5	CASSLALGTSGVSGETQYF
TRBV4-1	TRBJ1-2	CASSQDVGQGAYGYTF
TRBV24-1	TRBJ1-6	CATSDSGLDGSPLHF
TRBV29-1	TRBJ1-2	CSVQGRHYGYTF
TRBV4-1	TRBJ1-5	CASSQQGGNQPQHF
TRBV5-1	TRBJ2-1	CASSLSGTNLIPMFF
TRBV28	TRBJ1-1	CASSPLAAEAFF
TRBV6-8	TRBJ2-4	CASSYSIWEAKNIQYF
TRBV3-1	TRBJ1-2	CASSQVVGEGGYTF